The 30 T cell receptor beta chains given below trace back to one sample, sequenced in a study of T-cell reconstitution after alpha-beta-depleted transplantation in children. Unique molecular identifiers were used in preparing the TCRbeta library. TCRdb fed the PCR reads into MiXCR, producing one record per CDR3 protein. This table has around 370,000 distinct CDR3 sequences, 10% appearing once. The sample in question was PBMCs from the stem cell graft donor, obtained from the stem cell graft. These receptors came from a human donor who donated a stem cell graft to a child with acute lymphoblastic leukemia.

This clonotype was recorded many times. The genes are TRBV7-2 and TRBJ2-2; D possibly corresponds to TRBD1 (5 bases). Trimming removed 4 bases at V and 6 bases at J, with 9 bases between. CDR1 and CDR2 from the germline V gene are SGHTA and FQGNSA. CDR3 length: 13 amino acids. CDR3 in amino acids: CASSSRVAGELFF. Written as DNA, the CDR3 is TGTGCCAGCAGCTCCAGGGTGGCCGGGGAGCTGTTTTTT.

This clonotype was counted between two and nine times. CDR3 coding DNA: TGCGCCAGCAGCTTGGTTGGAAGGACAGGCGGTAGGGGCTTACGCTACAATGAGCAGTTCTTC. It encodes CASSLVGRTGGRGLRYNEQFF. The rearrangement joins TRBV5-1 to TRBJ2-1; 7 nucleotides align to TRBD1. This CDR3 is built from 21 residues. Per germline, CDR1 SGHRS and CDR2 YFSETQ. V shed 0 bases and J 3 bases; nucleotides not matched to a gene: 21.

This clonotype has more than one count but fewer than ten. The CDR3 DNA follows: TGTGCCAGCAGCCCCAGAGCCAGCGGGGGAAGTCCCTACAATGAGCAGTTCTTC. This sequence encodes CASSPRASGGSPYNEQFF. The gene calls are TRBV9 and TRBJ2-1; 8 bases are a match to TRBD2. This CDR3 region has 18 residues. Germline V gives CDR1 SGDLS, CDR2 YYNGEE. V was clipped by 4 bases and J by 2 bases; unmatched bases: 14. Looking up the rest from reference TRBV9 and TRBJ2-1 gives the full variable domain: DSGVTQTPKHLITATGQRVTLRCSPRSGDLSVYWYQQSLDQGLQFLIQYYNGEERAKGNILERFSAQQFPDLHSELNLSSLELGDSALYFCASSPRASGGSPYNEQFFGPGTRLTVL.

This clonotype came up many times. The chain has TRBV29-1 and TRBJ2-1, with 8 bases lining up with TRBD1. The CDR3 covers 10 residues. Germline trimming cut 6 bases from V and 12 bases from J; bases unmatched to any gene: 4. CDR1 and CDR2 (germline): SQVTM, ANQGSEA. The chain's CDR3 is CSVAGTGQFF. In DNA form, the CDR3 reads TGCAGCGTCGCCGGGACAGGGCAGTTCTTC.

This chain joins TRBV10-3 and TRBJ2-7, with a weak D call TRBD1 (5 bases). Germline loops: CDR1 ENHRY, CDR2 SYGVKD. V lost 0 bases, J lost 0 bases, and 12 bases lay in between. The CDR3 runs to 16 residues. CDR3 bases: TGTGCCATCAGTGAGTCAGGAAAGGGGCCCTCCTACGAGCAGTACTTC. Protein product: CAISESGKGPSYEQYF.

This clonotype was counted ten times or more. This chain's CDR3 is CASSLSTADTQYF. The CDR3 DNA sequence: TGTGCCAGCAGCTTATCTACCGCAGATACGCAGTATTTT. This sequence joins TRBV7-8 and TRBJ2-3; D is unclear. The germline CDR1 and CDR2 sequences are SGHVS and FQNEAQ. The V end was cut by 2 bases, the J end by 4 bases, with 7 bases between. The CDR3 contains 13 residues.

The CDR3 is CASSQLAGGANEQFF. The CDR3 DNA sequence: TGTGCCAGCAGCCAACTAGCGGGAGGAGCCAATGAGCAGTTCTTC. The chain recombines TRBV12-3 or TRBV12-4 with TRBJ2-1; 12 bases agree with TRBD2. The CDR3 runs 15 residues. V trimming: 6 bases; J trimming: 6 bases; junction bases outside the gene matches: 6.

This chain uses TRBV7-2 with TRBJ1-2; the D is unclear. In germline, CDR1 is SGHTA, CDR2 FQGNSA. V was pared by 5 bases and J by 1 base, with 11 bases between. The CDR3 runs 14 residues. The CDR3: CASSPGPINYGYTF. CDR3 coding DNA: TGTGCCAGCAGCCCAGGACCTATTAACTATGGCTACACCTTC.

V usage is TRBV10-3 and J usage is TRBJ2-7; D remains ambiguous. The CDR3 has 14 amino acids. The germline V gene encodes CDR1 ENHRY and CDR2 SYGVKD. V shed 6 bases and J shed 1 base, with 13 bases lying between them. The CDR3, as DNA: TGTGCCATCAGCCCCTCGGGCAGGTCCTACGAGCAGTACTTC. Translation: CAISPSGRSYEQYF.

This clonotype was seen more than once but under ten times. The chain employs TRBV25-1 and TRBJ2-1; TRBD2 aligns across 11 bases. From germline, CDR1 is MGHDK and CDR2 SYGVNS. The trim removed 2 bases at V and 5 bases at J, leaving 11 bases unmatched. This CDR3 is 18 amino acids long. CDR3 coding DNA: TGTGCCAGCAGTGAAGGGATAGCGGGAGGGCTAAGGAACAATGAGCAGTTCTTC. As protein: CASSEGIAGGLRNNEQFF.

This clonotype was detected a few times. The V gene is TRBV7-2, the J gene TRBJ1-1; no clear D. The CDR3 loop spans 16 amino acids. Per germline, CDR1 SGHTA and CDR2 FQGNSA. V was shortened by 1 base and J by 4 bases, with 16 bases between the two germline ends. DNA of the CDR3: TGTGCCAGCAGCTTAGAGCTGGCAGCCGCGGCCACTGAAGCTTTCTTT. Its protein product is CASSLELAAAATEAFF. The complete variable domain, with remaining parts taken from reference TRBV7-2 and TRBJ1-1, reads GAGVSQSPSNKVTEKGKDVELRCDPISGHTALYWYRQSLGQGLEFLIYFQGNSAPDKSGLPSDRFSAERTGGSVSTLTIQRTQQEDSAVYLCASSLELAAAATEAFFGQGTRLTVV.

This clonotype was seen a few times. The chain has TRBV7-9 and TRBJ1-2; D gene uncertain. Germline V CDR1 and CDR2: SEHNR, FQNEAQ (reference sequence). Trimming removed 2 bases from V and 4 bases from J, with 8 bases in between. The CDR3 consists of 13 residues. In DNA, the CDR3 is TGTGCCAGCAGCTTAAACAGCCGCTATGGCTACACCTTC. Amino acid sequence: CASSLNSRYGYTF.

This clonotype was counted only a few times. This sequence joins TRBV20-1 and TRBJ1-4; possible D gene TRBD1, 5 bases. The CDR3 is made up of 13 amino acids. Germline assignment: CDR1 DFQATT and CDR2 SNEGSKA (reference sequence). The V gene lost 3 bases and the J gene lost 7 bases, with 12 bases spanning the gap. CDR3 region: CSARLGASEKLFF. As DNA, the CDR3 is TGCAGTGCTAGGTTAGGGGCAAGTGAAAAACTGTTTTTT.

The CDR3 nucleotides read TGCGCCAGCAGCCAAGCAAGCGGGAGTTCTGGGGAGCAGTTCTTC. Translating gives CASSQASGSSGEQFF. This chain joins TRBV4-3 and TRBJ2-1, with TRBD2 matching 8 bases. Looked up from germline, CDR1 is LGHNA and CDR2 is YSLEER. The CDR3 contains 15 residues. Germline trimming cut 1 base from V and 10 bases from J; bases unmatched to any gene: 9.

This clonotype appeared many times. The chain couples TRBV28 to TRBJ2-7; D may be TRBD1 (6 bases). Germline CDR1 and CDR2: MDHEN and SYDVKM. The CDR3 contains 14 residues. V was shortened by 5 bases and J by 3 bases, with 14 bases between the two germline ends. The CDR3 DNA reads TGTGCCAGCAGTCCGATCGGGACAATCTACGAGCAGTACTTC. The encoded protein is CASSPIGTIYEQYF.

This clonotype was seen repeatedly, ten times or more. CDR3 nucleotide sequence: TGCGCCAGCAGCTTGGTTCACCTCTCCGATGAGCAGTTCTTC. It encodes CASSLVHLSDEQFF. V usage is TRBV5-1 and J usage is TRBJ2-1; D gene unclear. This CDR3 contains 14 residues. From germline, CDR1 is SGHRS and CDR2 YFSETQ. The V end lost 0 bases, the J end lost 8 bases, and 12 bases lay between the germline ends.

In this sample, this clonotype turned up a few times. This chain joins TRBV14 and TRBJ2-3; D gene ambiguous. This CDR3 is built from 13 residues. The germline CDR1 and CDR2 sequences are SGHDN and FVKESK. V lost 4 bases to trimming and J lost 1 base, with 6 bases between them. In DNA, the CDR3 is TGTGCCAGCAGCCCCTCCCGCACAGATACGCAGTATTTT. Its protein product is CASSPSRTDTQYF. Variable domain in full (rest from reference TRBV14 and TRBJ2-3): EAGVTQFPSHSVIEKGQTVTLRCDPISGHDNLYWYRRVMGKEIKFLLHFVKESKQDESGMPNNRFLAERTGGTYSTLKVQPAELEDSGVYFCASSPSRTDTQYFGPGTRLTVL.

This clonotype showed up just a few times. V is TRBV7-2 and J is TRBJ2-3, with 9 bases aligning to TRBD1. The germline V gene has CDR1 SGHTA and CDR2 FQGNSA. The V gene end was trimmed by 1 base and the J gene end by 0 bases; junction bases not matched to a gene: 2. This CDR3 contains 16 residues. The CDR3 protein is CASSLVGTGSTDTQYF. CDR3 DNA: TGTGCCAGCAGCTTAGTCGGGACAGGGAGCACAGATACGCAGTATTTT.

There are a few counts of this clonotype. This chain uses TRBV24-1 with TRBJ2-3; no definite D call. Trimming cost V 3 bases and J 2 bases, with 8 bases left between them. The length of the CDR3 is 14 residues. CDR1 and CDR2 from the germline V gene are KGHDR and SFDVKD. The CDR3 reads CATSDPYLTDTQYF. The CDR3 nucleotides are TGTGCCACCAGTGATCCGTACCTCACAGATACGCAGTATTTT.

This clonotype came up a few times. This chain uses TRBV7-6 with TRBJ2-7; TRBD1 is a possible D gene (5 bases). Deletions cut 1 base from V and 5 bases from J, with 12 bases between. This CDR3 is 14 amino acids long. CDR1 SGHVS and CDR2 FNYEAQ come from the germline V gene. This chain's CDR3 is CASSLVGAADEQYF. The CDR3 bases are TGTGCCAGCAGCTTAGTTGGGGCTGCTGACGAGCAGTACTTC.

About this clonotype: A junction boundary mismatches the germline segment, possibly from a read error. The rearrangement uses TRBV10-3 and TRBJ2-3; 9 bases match TRBD2. CDR1 ENHRY and CDR2 SYGVKD come from the germline V gene. This CDR3 spans 13 amino acids. In nucleotides, the CDR3 is TGTGCCATCAGCCGACTAGCGGCGGATACGCATTATTTT. Residues: CAISRLAADTHYF.

In this sample, this clonotype turned up a few times. This sequence joins TRBV7-8 and TRBJ2-3, with 12 bases that match TRBD1. After removal of 1 base from V and 5 bases from J, the junction contained 10 bases not matched to a gene. Germline V lookup: CDR1 SGHVS, CDR2 FQNEAQ. The length of the CDR3 is 18 residues. DNA of the CDR3: TGTGCCAGCAGCTTAGTGGGCGGGACAGGGGGCAAGCAAGATACGCAGTATTTT. Amino acids: CASSLVGGTGGKQDTQYF.

The chain carries TRBV9 and TRBJ2-2, with a possible D match to TRBD1 (5 bases). CDR1 is SGDLS, CDR2 YYNGEE, per germline. CDR3 size: 14 residues. The V gene lost 8 bases and the J gene lost 0 bases, with 11 bases spanning the gap. In DNA form, the CDR3 reads TGTGCCAGTTGTACAGGCACGAACACCGGGGAGCTGTTTTTT. The encoded protein is CASCTGTNTGELFF.

The chain carries TRBV20-1 and TRBJ2-3; 11 bases align to TRBD1. The CDR3 is 14 residues long. Unmatched junction bases numbered 3, after V lost 3 bases and J lost 4 bases. The germline gives CDR1 DFQATT, CDR2 SNEGSKA (reference sequence). The CDR3 loop reads CSARGQGGPDTQYF. The CDR3 DNA sequence: TGCAGTGCTAGGGGACAGGGGGGCCCAGATACGCAGTATTTT.

The rearrangement links TRBV9 to TRBJ1-1; 7 bases are shared with TRBD1. The CDR3 runs 15 residues. J gave up 3 bases and V 0 bases, and 5 bases lay outside the gene matches. CDR1 is SGDLS, CDR2 YYNGEE, per germline. The DNA of the CDR3 is TGTGCCAGCAGCGTAGACACAGGGGTGGACACTGAAGCTTTCTTT. This translates into CASSVDTGVDTEAFF.

In this sample, this clonotype turned up many times. The chain combines TRBV7-2 with TRBJ2-2; 7 bases are shared with TRBD2. Per the germline V gene, CDR1 is SGHTA and CDR2 is FQGNSA. V trimming: 5 bases; J trimming: 7 bases; junction bases outside the gene matches: 10. The CDR3 is made up of 15 amino acids. The CDR3 region has the DNA TGTGCCAGCAGCCCAAGCCTAGCGGCGGGCGGGGAGCTGTTTTTT. It specifies CASSPSLAAGGELFF.

This clonotype appeared a few times. The V call is TRBV7-9, the J call TRBJ2-2; D call uncertain. CDR1 and CDR2 from the germline V gene are SEHNR and FQNEAQ (reference sequence). The CDR3 runs 15 residues. The V and J ends lost 2 bases and 2 bases respectively, with 9 bases between them. As DNA, the CDR3 is TGTGCCAGCAGCTTATACAGTGGAAACACCGGGGAGCTGTTTTTT. Protein product: CASSLYSGNTGELFF.

The J gene is TRBJ2-3, the V gene TRBV20-1, with D maybe TRBD2 (7 bases). The CDR3 consists of 16 residues. The V gene's germline CDR1 is DFQATT and CDR2 SNEGSKA (reference sequence). V was shortened by 3 bases and J by 4 bases, with 20 bases between the two germline ends. The CDR3 region has the DNA TGCAGTGCTAGCCGCGCCTCAGGAGGGGGGGCAGATACGCAGTATTTT. This codes for CSASRASGGGADTQYF.

The chain recombines TRBV24-1 with TRBJ2-1, with TRBD2 matching over 15 bases. The CDR3 has 15 amino acids. The trim removed 6 bases at V and 10 bases at J, leaving 6 bases unmatched. From germline, CDR1 is KGHDR and CDR2 SFDVKD. The CDR3 DNA reads TGTGCCACCAGTTCCGGGACTAGCGGGAGGCCAGAGCAGTTCTTC. It is translated as CATSSGTSGRPEQFF.

The V call is TRBV19, the J call TRBJ2-7, with D unclear. V lost 6 bases and J lost 5, with 11 bases in between. Germline values: CDR1 LNHDA, CDR2 SQIVND (reference sequence). The CDR3 extends over 12 amino acids. The CDR3 DNA sequence: TGTGCCAGTAGCACTTCCACCGACGAGCAGTACTTC. This encodes CASSTSTDEQYF.